This T cell receptor beta chain came from a study of cytomegalovirus exposure and HLA in healthy donors. Both 60 Vbeta primers and 13 Jbeta primers went into the PCR. This table comes from immunoSEQ multiplex PCR, and its TCRdb copy is limited to in-frame clones, with some not included. This table holds approximately 150,000 clones, approximately 68% found once. CDR3 length: 15 residues. With V trimmed by 5 bases and J by 2 bases, 4 bases remained unmatched. Germline V gives CDR1 LNHDA, CDR2 SQIVND (reference sequence). Study findings and constraints: Owing to their indistinguishability, certain V segments, notably TRBV6-2 and TRBV6-3, were excluded. TCR beta sequences numbering around 15,000 were associated with HLA alleles at 0.05 false discovery rate in a later analysis.

Of note for this clone: Its antigen is unknown.

The source of this sequence is a man between 40 and 49 years old in good health and CMV-seronegative. The specimen was PBMCs. The chain is built from TRBV19 and TRBJ2-2, with 8 nucleotides matching TRBD1. The CDR3 sequence is CASSRTGINTGELFF. Written as DNA, the CDR3 is TGTGCCAGTAGTCGGACAGGGATCAACACCGGGGAGCTGTTTTTT.